This T cell receptor (beta chain) was recovered during a study of blood T cell repertoires in COVID-19. Per the study methods: Reference gene primer amplification yielded estimated nucleated cell counts. Sequencing used immunoSEQ multiplex PCR; TCRdb keeps in-frame clones, though not all of them. D and trimming come from the DNA, and the V and J calls and clone size come from that table. The table records roughly 160,000 clones, 70% to 90% of them present only once. Trimming shortened V by 4 bases and J by 5 bases, and 10 bases separated the two germline ends. Germline V gives CDR1 LGHNA, CDR2 YNFKEQ. CDR3 length equals 13 residues.

This sequence joins TRBV4-2 and TRBJ2-3; no clear D. Input material: peripheral blood. The sequence came from a man between 18 and 35 years old with acute or convalescent COVID-19. The CDR3 DNA follows: TGTGCCAGCAGCCCCTCCCAGGAAGATACGCAGTATTTT. It yields the protein CASSPSQEDTQYF.